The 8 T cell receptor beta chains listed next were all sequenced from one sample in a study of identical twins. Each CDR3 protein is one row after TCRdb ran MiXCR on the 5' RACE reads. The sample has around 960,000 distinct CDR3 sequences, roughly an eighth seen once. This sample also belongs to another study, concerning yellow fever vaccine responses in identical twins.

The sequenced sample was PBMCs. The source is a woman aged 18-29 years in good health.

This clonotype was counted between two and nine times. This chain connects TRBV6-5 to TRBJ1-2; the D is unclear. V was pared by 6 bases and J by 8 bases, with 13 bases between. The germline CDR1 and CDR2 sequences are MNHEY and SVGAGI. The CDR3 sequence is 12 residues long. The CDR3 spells CASSAPEGGYTF. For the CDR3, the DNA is TGTGCCAGCAGCGCCCCCGAGGGAGGCTACACCTTC.

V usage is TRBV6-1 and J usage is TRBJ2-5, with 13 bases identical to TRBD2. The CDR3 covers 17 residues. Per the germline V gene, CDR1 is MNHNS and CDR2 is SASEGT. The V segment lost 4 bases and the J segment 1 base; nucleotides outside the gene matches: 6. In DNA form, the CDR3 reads TGTGCCAGCAGTGCCGGGACTAGCGGGGCCCCCCAAGAGACCCAGTACTTC. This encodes CASSAGTSGAPQETQYF.

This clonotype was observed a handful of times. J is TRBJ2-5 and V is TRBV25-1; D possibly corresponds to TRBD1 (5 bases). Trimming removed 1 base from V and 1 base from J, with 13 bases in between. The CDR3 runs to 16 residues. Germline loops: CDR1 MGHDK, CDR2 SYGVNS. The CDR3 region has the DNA TGTGCCAGCAGTGAATTGACAGACAGTTTCCAAGAGACCCAGTACTTC. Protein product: CASSELTDSFQETQYF.

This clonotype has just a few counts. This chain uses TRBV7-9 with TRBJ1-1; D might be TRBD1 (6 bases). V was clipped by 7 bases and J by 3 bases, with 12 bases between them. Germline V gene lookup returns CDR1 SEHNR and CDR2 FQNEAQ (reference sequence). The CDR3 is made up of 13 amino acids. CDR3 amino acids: CASTERGYTEAFF. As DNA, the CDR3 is TGTGCCAGCACCGAGAGGGGGTACACTGAAGCTTTCTTT.

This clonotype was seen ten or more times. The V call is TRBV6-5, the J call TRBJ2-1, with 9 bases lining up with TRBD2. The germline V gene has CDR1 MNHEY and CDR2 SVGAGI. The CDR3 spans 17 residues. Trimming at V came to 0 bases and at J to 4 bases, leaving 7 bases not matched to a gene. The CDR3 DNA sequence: TGTGCCAGCAGTTACTCGACCCCTAGCGGGGTGTACAATGAGCAGTTCTTC. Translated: CASSYSTPSGVYNEQFF.

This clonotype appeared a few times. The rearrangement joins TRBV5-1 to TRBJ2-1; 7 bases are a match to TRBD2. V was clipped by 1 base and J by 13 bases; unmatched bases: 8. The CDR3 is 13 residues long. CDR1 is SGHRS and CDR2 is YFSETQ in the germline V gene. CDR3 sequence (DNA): TGCGCCAGCAGCTTGCCCCCTCCTAGCGGCCAGTTCTTC. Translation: CASSLPPPSGQFF.

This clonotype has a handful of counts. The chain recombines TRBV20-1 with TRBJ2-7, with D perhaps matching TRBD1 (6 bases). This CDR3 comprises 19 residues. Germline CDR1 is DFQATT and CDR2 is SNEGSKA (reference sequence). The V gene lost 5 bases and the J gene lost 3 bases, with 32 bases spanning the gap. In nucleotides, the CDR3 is TGCAGTGCTCCGAGGGTGTCCAGGGGCGTTAATATTGGTTACTACGAGCAGTACTTC. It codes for CSAPRVSRGVNIGYYEQYF.

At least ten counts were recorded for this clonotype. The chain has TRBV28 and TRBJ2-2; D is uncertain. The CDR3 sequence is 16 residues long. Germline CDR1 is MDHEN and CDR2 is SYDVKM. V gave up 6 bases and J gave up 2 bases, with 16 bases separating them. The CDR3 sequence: CASRHIDYGNTGELFF. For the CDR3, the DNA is TGTGCCAGCAGACATATTGATTACGGAAACACCGGGGAGCTGTTTTTT.